These T cell receptor beta chains were read from a single sample in a study of T cell responses to AZD1222 COVID-19 vaccine. The repertoire was sequenced with immunoSEQ multiplex PCR; TCRdb's copy has only in-frame clones and lacks some. The sample shows some 140,000 clones, approximately 92% of them seen only once. The sequencing here drew on peripheral blood, taken 28 days after the second AZD1222 dose. These receptors all stem from an adult who received the AZD1222 COVID-19 vaccine. Both conserved end residues are part of each CDR3. A D gene is named only where the DNA matches it firmly. Size tells how often a clone was seen (once, few, many) or the class of an expanded clone, and some rows leave it out.

V gene: TRBV11-3; clone size: .; D gene: .; J gene: TRBJ1-3; CDR3 DNA: TGTGCCAGCCCGCAGAAGTACTCTGGAAACACCATATATTTT; CDR3 protein: CASPQKYSGNTIYF
V gene: TRBV19; clone size: .; D gene: TRBD1; J gene: TRBJ1-2; CDR3 DNA: TGTGCCAGTATCCAGGGGGGGCTTGACTATGGCTACACCTTC; CDR3 protein: CASIQGGLDYGYTF
V gene: TRBV18; clone size: .; D gene: .; J gene: TRBJ1-2; CDR3 DNA: TGTGCCAGCTCACCGGGCGCCGAGAATAGCTACACCTTC; CDR3 protein: CASSPGAENSYTF
V gene: TRBV2; clone size: few; D gene: .; J gene: TRBJ1-4; CDR3 DNA: TGTGCCAGCGGCCTCTTTGCCGGCATTAATGAAAAACTGTTTTTT; CDR3 protein: CASGLFAGINEKLFF
V gene: TRBV5-4; clone size: few; D gene: TRBD2; J gene: TRBJ2-4; CDR3 DNA: TGTGCCAGCAGCTTGGGGTCAGGAGGGGCTAGCGGACAAAACATTCAGTACTTC; CDR3 protein: CASSLGSGGASGQNIQYF
V gene: TRBV11-3; clone size: .; D gene: .; J gene: TRBJ1-4; CDR3 DNA: TGTGCCAGCAGCCCCGTCGCGGGTAATGAAAAACTGTTTTTT; CDR3 protein: CASSPVAGNEKLFF
V gene: TRBV14; clone size: .; D gene: .; J gene: TRBJ2-7; CDR3 DNA: TGTGCCAGCAGCCAAGGGCAAACTTACGAGCAGTACTTC; CDR3 protein: CASSQGQTYEQYF
V gene: TRBV2; clone size: .; D gene: .; J gene: TRBJ1-3; CDR3 DNA: TGTGCCAGCAGGTCCCCCGGGGGTACTGGAAACACCATATATTTT; CDR3 protein: CASRSPGGTGNTIYF
V gene: TRBV4-1; clone size: .; D gene: .; J gene: TRBJ1-6; CDR3 DNA: TGCGCCAGCAGCCAAGTGGGGGCCAGGAATTCACCCCTCCACTTT; CDR3 protein: CASSQVGARNSPLHF
V gene: TRBV2; clone size: once; D gene: .; J gene: TRBJ1-5; CDR3 DNA: TGTGCCAGCAGAAGGGGACTGTACAATCAGCCCCAGCATTTT; CDR3 protein: CASRRGLYNQPQHF
V gene: TRBV9; clone size: .; D gene: .; J gene: TRBJ2-2; CDR3 DNA: TGTGCCAGCAGCGCAGGACTTAGGGGGACCGGGGAGCTGTTTTTT; CDR3 protein: CASSAGLRGTGELFF
V gene: TRBV6-2/TRBV6-3; clone size: .; D gene: .; J gene: TRBJ1-5; CDR3 DNA: TGTGCCAGCAGTTACGTCTGGGATCAGCCCCAGCATTTT; CDR3 protein: CASSYVWDQPQHF
V gene: TRBV4-2; clone size: .; D gene: TRBD1; J gene: TRBJ1-2; CDR3 DNA: TGTGCCAGCAGCCATGTCCTCCGTGGACAGGGGGCCTCTAACTATGGCTACACCTTC; CDR3 protein: CASSHVLRGQGASNYGYTF
V gene: TRBV9; clone size: .; D gene: .; J gene: TRBJ1-1; CDR3 DNA: TGTGCCAGCAGCGCTACGCCGGGGGTAGGGGGTACTGAAGCTTTCTTT; CDR3 protein: CASSATPGVGGTEAFF
V gene: TRBV6-6; clone size: .; D gene: .; J gene: TRBJ2-7; CDR3 DNA: TGTGCCAGCAGCGGGACGGCTTACGAGCAGTACTTC; CDR3 protein: CASSGTAYEQYF
V gene: TRBV6-2/TRBV6-3; clone size: .; D gene: TRBD1; J gene: TRBJ1-5; CDR3 DNA: TGTGCCAGCACCCCTGACAGGGTCGGGGATCAGCCCCAGCATTTT; CDR3 protein: CASTPDRVGDQPQHF
V gene: TRBV9; clone size: .; D gene: .; J gene: TRBJ1-1; CDR3 DNA: TGTGCCAGCAGCCAGACAGCGAACACTGAAGCTTTCTTT; CDR3 protein: CASSQTANTEAFF
V gene: TRBV5-1; clone size: .; D gene: .; J gene: TRBJ1-5; CDR3 DNA: TGCGCCAGCAGCTTGGAGGGCGGATTACGGCAGCCCCAGCATTTT; CDR3 protein: CASSLEGGLRQPQHF
V gene: TRBV28; clone size: few; D gene: .; J gene: TRBJ1-6; CDR3 DNA: TGTGCCAGCAGCTTGTCCTCCCCGAGCTCCTATAATTCACCCCTCCACTTT; CDR3 protein: CASSLSSPSSYNSPLHF
V gene: TRBV6-5; clone size: .; D gene: .; J gene: TRBJ1-2; CDR3 DNA: TGTGCCAGCAGTTCGATGCAGAACTATGGCTACACCTTC; CDR3 protein: CASSSMQNYGYTF
V gene: TRBV18; clone size: .; D gene: .; J gene: TRBJ1-2; CDR3 DNA: TGTGCCAGCTCCCAGGACCCCTTCTATGGCTACACCTTC; CDR3 protein: CASSQDPFYGYTF
V gene: TRBV28; clone size: .; D gene: .; J gene: TRBJ1-5; CDR3 DNA: TGTGCCACCCAGACCTTAAACCTTAGTAGCAATCAGCCCCAGCATTTT; CDR3 protein: CATQTLNLSSNQPQHF
V gene: TRBV7-8; clone size: .; D gene: TRBD1; J gene: TRBJ1-3; CDR3 DNA: TGTGCCAGCAGCTTAAAGGGGGCCGTCTCTGGAAACACCATATATTTT; CDR3 protein: CASSLKGAVSGNTIYF
V gene: TRBV10-3; clone size: .; D gene: TRBD1; J gene: TRBJ1-2; CDR3 DNA: TGTGCCATCAGTGAGAAGGGACAGGAGAAAGTCTACACCTTC; CDR3 protein: CAISEKGQEKVYTF
V gene: TRBV5-1; clone size: once; D gene: .; J gene: TRBJ2-3; CDR3 DNA: TGCGCCAGCAGCTTGGGTACTAGCACAGATACGCAGTATTTT; CDR3 protein: CASSLGTSTDTQYF
V gene: TRBV4-1; clone size: .; D gene: .; J gene: TRBJ2-7; CDR3 DNA: TGCGCCAGCAGCGAAGATTGGAGGGCCCCAAAGGAGCAGTACTTC; CDR3 protein: CASSEDWRAPKEQYF
V gene: TRBV10-3; clone size: once; D gene: .; J gene: TRBJ1-2; CDR3 DNA: TGTGCCATCAGTGAGCACAGCCTTGAAATGTATGGCTACACCTTC; CDR3 protein: CAISEHSLEMYGYTF
V gene: TRBV29-1; clone size: .; D gene: .; J gene: TRBJ1-1; CDR3 DNA: TGCAAGGTGAACACTGAAGCTTTCTTT; CDR3 protein: CKVNTEAFF
V gene: TRBV20-1; clone size: .; D gene: TRBD2; J gene: TRBJ2-2; CDR3 DNA: TGCAGTGCTAGTTCTAGCGGGGGACCTACCGGGGAGCTGTTTTTT; CDR3 protein: CSASSSGGPTGELFF
V gene: TRBV2; clone size: .; D gene: .; J gene: TRBJ2-1; CDR3 DNA: TGTGCCAGCTGCAGACTATACCAGCCGGAGCAGTTCTTC; CDR3 protein: CASCRLYQPEQFF
V gene: TRBV30; clone size: once; D gene: .; J gene: TRBJ1-1; CDR3 DNA: TGTGCCTGGAGTGAGGGGCTAGCGGACACTGAAGCTTTCTTT; CDR3 protein: CAWSEGLADTEAFF
V gene: TRBV5-3; clone size: .; D gene: .; J gene: TRBJ1-4; CDR3 DNA: TGTGCCAGAAGCAGGTCCTACGTGCAGCTGAGAGCTAATGAAAAACTGTTTTTT; CDR3 protein: CARSRSYVQLRANEKLFF
V gene: TRBV9; clone size: .; D gene: .; J gene: TRBJ2-1; CDR3 DNA: TGTGCCAGCAGTGCCACACTAGAGCAGTTCTTC; CDR3 protein: CASSATLEQFF
V gene: TRBV3-1/TRBV3-2; clone size: .; D gene: .; J gene: TRBJ2-1; CDR3 DNA: TGTGCCAGACAGAGACCGGTGCCCCCTTTTAGCCCAAACAGGGTTTGTGACAATGAGCAGTTCTTC; CDR3 protein: CARQRPVPPFSPNRVCDNEQFF
V gene: TRBV7-8; clone size: .; D gene: .; J gene: TRBJ2-2; CDR3 DNA: TGTGCCAGCAGCTTAGTTACGGGGATCACCGGGGAGCTGTTTTTT; CDR3 protein: CASSLVTGITGELFF
V gene: TRBV6-2/TRBV6-3; clone size: .; D gene: TRBD1; J gene: TRBJ1-6; CDR3 DNA: TGTGCCAGCAGTACGGGACAGAAGAGCTCCTATAATTCACCCCTCCACTTT; CDR3 protein: CASSTGQKSSYNSPLHF
V gene: TRBV4-1; clone size: .; D gene: TRBD1; J gene: TRBJ1-1; CDR3 DNA: TGCGCCAGCAGCCAAGGCCCTAAAACGGCCAGGCGATCGACAGGGGACACTTTCTTT; CDR3 protein: CASSQGPKTARRSTGDTFF
V gene: TRBV6-5; clone size: .; D gene: TRBD1; J gene: TRBJ1-2; CDR3 DNA: TGTGCCAGCAGTTACTCTACAGGGGGCTTTGGCTACACCTTC; CDR3 protein: CASSYSTGGFGYTF
V gene: TRBV13; clone size: .; D gene: .; J gene: TRBJ1-3; CDR3 DNA: TGTGCCAGCCGACGACATCTCTCTGGAAACACCATATATTTT; CDR3 protein: CASRRHLSGNTIYF
V gene: TRBV7-9; clone size: .; D gene: .; J gene: TRBJ2-3; CDR3 DNA: TGTGCCAGCTTTCCAGCTAGCACAGATACGCAGTATTTT; CDR3 protein: CASFPASTDTQYF
V gene: TRBV28; clone size: .; D gene: .; J gene: TRBJ1-2; CDR3 DNA: TGTGCCGCCGGGGCCCAGGACCTCTATAGCTACACCTTC; CDR3 protein: CAAGAQDLYSYTF
V gene: TRBV27; clone size: .; D gene: TRBD1; J gene: TRBJ2-7; CDR3 DNA: TGTGCCAGCAGTCCTTCCCCAGGGACAGGGGCCTACGAGCAGTACTTC; CDR3 protein: CASSPSPGTGAYEQYF